Below, 18 T cell receptor beta chains from the same sample are listed, as sequenced in a study of T cell repertoires in aging, cancer and after chemotherapy. TCR beta rearrangements were amplified from peripheral blood genomic DNA. Rearranged V-D-J TRB sequences were amplified with a mixed TRB-A/B primer pool. TCRdb processed the multiplex PCR reads anew with MiXCR; each CDR3 protein has one entry. The sample includes about 6,400 distinct CDR3 sequences, roughly 30% seen only once; the top ten take roughly 7.1%. The sample comprised blood. These receptors all come from a human donor in good health.

The rearrangement joins TRBV28 to TRBJ2-7, with D perhaps TRBD2 (6 bases). Looked up from germline, CDR1 is MDHEN and CDR2 is SYDVKM. The CDR3 length is 16 residues. Trimming stripped 8 bases from V and 2 bases from J, with 22 bases between. As DNA, the CDR3 is TGTGCCAGCGGCCGATTAAGCTGGCGGGATCCCTACGAGCAGTACTTC. It specifies CASGRLSWRDPYEQYF.

The chain has TRBV7-6 and TRBJ2-1; 8 bases map to TRBD2. V shed 5 bases and J 0 bases; nucleotides not matched to a gene: 9. The germline CDR1 and CDR2 sequences are SGHVS and FNYEAQ. The CDR3 is 17 amino acids. For the CDR3, the DNA is TGTGCCAGCAGCAACCCTAGCGGGCATAGCTCCTACAATGAGCAGTTCTTC. Translated: CASSNPSGHSSYNEQFF. Full variable domain (rest looked up from reference TRBV7-6 and TRBJ2-1): GAGVSQSPRYKVTKRGQDVALRCDPISGHVSLYWYRQALGQGPEFLTYFNYEAQQDKSGLPNDRFSAERPEGSISTLTIQRTEQRDSAMYRCASSNPSGHSSYNEQFFGPGTRLTVL.

This clonotype has just a few counts. The germline gene is not matched at one end of the junction; a read error may be the cause. The chain carries TRBV6-2 or TRBV6-3 and TRBJ2-7; 8 positions agree with TRBD1. The CDR3 has 16 amino acids. Germline CDR1 and CDR2: MNHEY and SVGEGT. CDR3 loop: CAISESGGQGSYEQYF. In DNA, the CDR3 is TGTGCCATCAGTGAGTCAGGAGGACAGGGCTCATACGAGCAGTACTTC.

This chain uses TRBV6-2 or TRBV6-3 with TRBJ1-6, with D tentatively TRBD1 (6 bases). This CDR3 has 15 residues. CDR1 and CDR2 from the germline V gene are MNHEY and SVGEGT. V lost 5 bases to trimming and J lost 8 bases, with 16 bases between them. DNA for the CDR3: TGTGCCAGCAGTCTACAGGGTTTGCGGGATTCACCCCTCCACTTT. Protein: CASSLQGLRDSPLHF.

This chain joins TRBV20-1 and TRBJ2-7, with a tentative D call TRBD2 (6 bases). CDR3 size: 14 residues. The V end was cut by 1 base, the J end by 6 bases, with 16 bases between. Germline V lookup: CDR1 DFQATT, CDR2 SNEGSKA (reference sequence). CDR3 amino acids: CSARVARGQGEQYF. The CDR3 region has the DNA TGCAGTGCTAGAGTTGCGCGGGGTCAGGGCGAGCAGTACTTC.

This clonotype was observed a few times. The chain links TRBV6-2 or TRBV6-3 to TRBJ2-1, with TRBD2 matching 9 bases. This CDR3 is built from 14 residues. Germline V lookup: CDR1 MNHEY, CDR2 SVGEGT. The junction had 5 bases not matched to a gene; V was cut back by 6 bases and J by 5 bases. This CDR3 is CASRQRGANNEQFF. The CDR3 bases are TGTGCCAGCAGACAGCGGGGGGCCAACAATGAGCAGTTCTTC.

The rearrangement uses TRBV6-1 and TRBJ2-1; tentatively, D is TRBD1 (5 bases). Germline values: CDR1 MNHNS, CDR2 SASEGT. There are 11 residues in the CDR3. V lost 11 bases and J lost 5, with 10 bases in between. CDR3 region: CAGLRDNEQFF. The DNA of the CDR3 is TGTGCCGGGCTCAGGGACAATGAGCAGTTCTTC.

This clonotype is judged medium-sized (0.01 to 0.1%). The genes are TRBV12-3 or TRBV12-4 and TRBJ2-6, with 9 bases fitting TRBD2. The trim removed 3 bases at V and 7 bases at J, leaving 4 bases unmatched. This CDR3 is 15 amino acids long. The DNA of the CDR3 is TGTGCCAGCAGTTTGGGAGCGGGGGGTGCCAACGTCCTGACTTTC. As protein: CASSLGAGGANVLTF.

This clonotype has only a few counts. The chain uses TRBV6-1 and TRBJ2-7; tentative D call: TRBD1 (6 bases). The CDR3 length is 16 residues. Germline V gene lookup returns CDR1 MNHNS and CDR2 SASEGT. V was trimmed by 2 bases and J by 2 bases, leaving 16 bases between them. The CDR3 is CASSEYGTPAPYEQYF. The CDR3 DNA follows: TGTGCCAGCAGTGAATACGGGACACCCGCCCCCTACGAGCAGTACTTC.

The rearrangement joins TRBV20-1 to TRBJ2-1, with 8 bases matching TRBD2. The ends lost 3 bases at V and 4 bases at J; junction bases unmatched: 5. The germline V gene has CDR1 DFQATT and CDR2 SNEGSKA (reference sequence). This CDR3 region has 14 residues. CDR3 bases: TGCAGTGCTAGTAGCGGGACCGCTTACAATGAGCAGTTCTTC. Protein sequence: CSASSGTAYNEQFF.

In regard to this clonotype: A much larger clone is a single base away; this may be a read error. The V gene is TRBV6-9, the J gene TRBJ2-1, with TRBD1 matching 8 bases. This CDR3 contains 15 residues. Germline values: CDR1 MNHGY, CDR2 SVAAGI. DNA for the CDR3: TGTGCCGGCAGTAGGGACAGGAGCTCCTACAATGAGCAGTTCTTC. It codes for CAGSRDRSSYNEQFF.

J is TRBJ2-3 and V is TRBV30, with 7 bases that match TRBD1. CDR3 length: 14 amino acids. Trimming took 1 base from V and 8 from J; bases not matched to a gene: 9. Per germline, CDR1 GTSNPN and CDR2 SVGIG (reference sequence). DNA of the CDR3: TGTGCCTGGAGTGAGCGGACAGGCAGGAGTACGCAGTATTTT. Its protein is CAWSERTGRSTQYF.

In its sample, this clonotype is medium-sized. The V gene is TRBV19, the J gene TRBJ2-1, with 10 bases lining up with TRBD2. There are 19 residues in the CDR3. Germline trimming cut 1 base from V and 3 bases from J; bases unmatched to any gene: 12. Germline V gene data show CDR1 as LNHDA and CDR2 as SQIVND (reference sequence). CDR3 coding DNA: TGTGCCAGTAGTATAGGGGAGCGGGAGGGCCGAAAGATCTACAATGAGCAGTTCTTC. Amino acids: CASSIGEREGRKIYNEQFF.

This clonotype was seen only once. The chain links TRBV7-2 to TRBJ1-2, with TRBD1 as a possible D gene (6 bases). CDR3 length equals 12 residues. With 7 bases removed from V and 8 bases from J, the gap between germline ends came to 14 bases. CDR1 is SGHTA and CDR2 is FQGNSA in the germline V gene. CDR3 nucleotide sequence: TGTGCCAGCACCCTCGACAGGATCGGCTACACCTTC. Translating gives CASTLDRIGYTF.

The V call is TRBV20-1, the J call TRBJ2-7, with D perhaps TRBD2 (6 bases). The CDR3 spans 14 residues. CDR1 is DFQATT, CDR2 SNEGSKA, per germline (reference sequence). V was shortened by 8 bases and J by 0 bases, with 17 bases between the two germline ends. CDR3 sequence (DNA): TGCAGTCTGGGGGGAAGATCGTCCTCCTACGAGCAGTACTTC. It codes for CSLGGRSSSYEQYF.

This clonotype was detected a few times. The chain links TRBV7-6 to TRBJ2-7; weak D call: TRBD2 (6 bases). The germline gives CDR1 SGHVS, CDR2 FNYEAQ. The germline V and J ends were trimmed by 6 bases and 2 bases, with 17 bases remaining between them. The CDR3 runs 15 residues. CDR3: CASSSTPGGTYEQYF. CDR3 nucleotide sequence: TGTGCCAGCAGTTCGACCCCCGGGGGAACCTACGAGCAGTACTTC.

This clonotype has more than one count but fewer than ten. This chain uses TRBV15 with TRBJ1-5; D possibly corresponds to TRBD1 (6 bases). This CDR3 has 16 amino acids. V was cut by 4 bases and J by 0 bases, with 13 bases left in between. Germline V gene data show CDR1 as LNHNV and CDR2 as YYDKDF (reference sequence). CDR3 residues: CATSTTGSFSNQPQHF. CDR3 nucleotides: TGTGCCACCAGCACTACAGGGTCCTTTAGCAATCAGCCCCAGCATTTT.

This clonotype was found once. The chain combines TRBV20-1 with TRBJ1-5; possible D gene TRBD1, 6 bases. The CDR3 is made up of 11 amino acids. Looked up from germline, CDR1 is DFQATT and CDR2 is SNEGSKA (reference sequence). Trimming stripped 6 bases from V and 7 bases from J, with 10 bases between. For the CDR3, the DNA is TGCAGTGCAACAGGGAACCAGCCCCAGCATTTT. This codes for CSATGNQPQHF.